The entry below gives a single T cell receptor beta chain sequence along with its context. The V gene's germline CDR1 is SGHTA and CDR2 FQGNSA. V lost 2 bases and J lost 8; bases outside the gene matches: 12. CDR3 length: 16 amino acids. The sample belongs to a study of T-cell memory formation after mild COVID-19. Study summary: Largely, TCR clusters stayed within a single donor.

One entry per CDR3 protein, called by TCRdb with MiXCR from the 5' RACE reads. The data contain roughly 250,000 distinct CDR3 sequences, 16% of them singletons. The rearrangement links TRBV7-2 to TRBJ2-7, with TRBD1 identical over 10 bases. The receptor's source is a man aged 18 to 30 who had mild COVID-19 (a few samples of this study predate the infection). Cell type and time point are not known. The source material was PBMCs or a T cell subset sorted from them (not recorded which). In nucleotides, the CDR3 is TGTGCCAGCAGCTTACTACCACGGACAGGGGGTTTGAAGCAGTACTTC. Residues: CASSLLPRTGGLKQYF.